The source of this T cell receptor beta chain is a study of blood T cell repertoires in COVID-19. The wider study: The United States, Italy and Spain were the sources of the acute and convalescent COVID-19 samples. Sources were T cells, B-cell-depleted T cells, or PBMCs; the material itself was cDNA or gDNA.

The germline gives CDR1 GTSNPN, CDR2 SVGIG (reference sequence). Trimming removed 6 bases from V and 4 bases from J, with 9 bases in between. This CDR3 has 11 residues. The table came from immunoSEQ multiplex PCR; TCRdb's copy has only in-frame clones and leaves some out. The data show about 38,000 clones, with roughly 70% seen just once and roughly a tenth held by the top ten. The chain employs TRBV30 and TRBJ1-1, with a weak D call TRBD1 (5 bases). The source is a man in his sixties or seventies with COVID-19, enrolled during active disease. The sample was peripheral blood. CDR3 nucleotides: TGTGCCTGCCTGGGGCCCACTGAAGCTTTCTTT. It is translated as CACLGPTEAFF.